The clone carrying this TCR beta chain was observed a few times. This sample stems from a study of blood T cell repertoires in COVID-19. The V end lost 0 bases, the J end lost 7 bases, and 8 bases lay between the germline ends. The CDR3 has 13 residues. Germline V CDR1 and CDR2: SGHRS, YFSETQ. Assay used: immunoSEQ multiplex PCR; TCRdb lists only in-frame clones, some missing. The sample has roughly 90,000 clones; 75% to 90% are singletons. The origin of this receptor is a woman aged 80 or over with active or convalescent COVID-19. The specimen was peripheral blood. The J gene is TRBJ1-5, the V gene TRBV5-1; D is uncertain. The CDR3 DNA reads TGCGCCAGCAGCTTGGGGCAGAAGCAGCCCCAGCATTTT. Translation gives CASSLGQKQPQHF.